Each of the 18 T cell receptor beta chains below was sequenced from the same sample in a study of tumor and adjacent non-tumor tissue in lung cancer (dated by TCRdb to 2017 to 2018). Library construction relied on multiplex PCR. The sample was run on an Illumina HiSeq 2500. TCRbeta libraries were constructed through three rounds of nested PCR with primers (Table S4) according to protocols modified from ARM-PCR. Clones were called with MiXCR by TCRdb after fastp trimmed the public reads at Q25, and only in-frame beta chains were retained. Rows are combined by CDR3 protein, so each entry shows the most common genes and DNA. This sample lists around 80,000 distinct CDR3 sequences; approximately 80% were detected once. About 47% of the sample is held by the ten biggest clonotypes. RNA was isolated from bulk unsorted tissue, and RNA quality was assessed with a NanoDrop ND-1000 and an Agilent 2100. Distant non-tumor tissue taken more than 3 cm from the tumor edge was used as the normal lung sample.

The sample was distant non-tumor lung tissue. The receptors stem from a man in his fifties or sixties with non-small cell lung cancer.

CDR3 nucleotide sequence: TGTGCCAGCAAGATAGGACTAGCGCAGATCACCGGGGAGCTGTTTTTT. It yields the protein CASKIGLAQITGELFF. The chain combines TRBV6-6 with TRBJ2-2, with 9 bases matching TRBD2. The CDR3 loop spans 16 amino acids. The trim removed 7 bases at V and 4 bases at J, leaving 10 bases unmatched. CDR1 is MNHNY, CDR2 SVGAGI, per germline (reference sequence).

Worth noting for this clonotype: An end of the junction does not agree with germline; a read error may underlie this. This chain joins TRBV11-2 and TRBJ2-6; TRBD1 matches at 7 bases. In germline, CDR1 is SGHAT, CDR2 FQNNGV. This CDR3 has 19 amino acids. The CDR3 here is CASSLVLKDRPFGANVLTF. CDR3 coding DNA: TGCGCCAGCAGCTTAGTTCTAAAGGACAGGCCCTTTGGGGCCAACGTCCTGACTTTC.

On this clonotype: The missing conserved phenylalanine or tryptophan at the end of this CDR3 makes a read error likely. The V and J genes are TRBV11-3 and TRBJ2-3; 7 bases line up with TRBD1. Germline CDR1 and CDR2: SGHNT and YENEEA. This CDR3 has 12 residues. CDR3 DNA: TGTGGCAGCTTTCAGGGGGCAGATACGCAGTATTCT. Its protein product is CGSFQGADTQYS.

For this clonotype: The junction and the germline gene differ at one end; a read error may be behind it. The chain carries TRBV20-1 and TRBJ2-7; D unresolved. CDR1 is DFQATT, CDR2 SNEGSKA, per germline (reference sequence). This CDR3 is built from 12 residues. DNA of the CDR3: TGTAGTCCTAGTGCGGTCACCTACGTGCAGTATTTC. Its translation is CSPSAVTYVQYF.

Worth noting for this clonotype: A read error is likely, as this CDR3 ends without the conserved phenylalanine or tryptophan. No DNA is shown, since the ends of the CDR3 on it are uncertain; the CDR3 is the one TCRdb lists. The chain joins TRBV11-2 to TRBJ1-1. The CDR3 has 14 amino acids, counting both end residues. Germline CDR1 SGHAT, CDR2 FQNNGV. The CDR3 reads CASSLIGRGTEAFL.

This clonotype showed up just a few times. This may stem from a read error, because a much larger clone lies one nucleotide away. The chain couples TRBV29-1 to TRBJ2-2, with D possibly being TRBD1 (6 bases). CDR1 SQVTM and CDR2 ANQGSEA come from the germline V gene. The CDR3 is 14 amino acids. CDR3 coding DNA: TGCAGCGTTGCTCGGGACACGAACACCGGGGAGCAGTTTTTT. The encoded protein is CSVARDTNTGEQFF.

This clonotype was detected a few times. With a much larger clone just one base away, this may be a read error. This chain connects TRBV20-1 to TRBJ2-3, with 12 bases lining up with TRBD2. This CDR3 is built from 15 residues. Looked up from germline, CDR1 is DFQATT and CDR2 is SNEGSKA (reference sequence). CDR3 DNA sequence: TGCAGTGCTAGAGATCTAGCGGGGGGGCCAGAAACGCAGTATTTT. This encodes CSARDLAGGPETQYF.

This clonotype was counted between two and nine times. J is TRBJ1-6 and V is TRBV7-9; D not certain. Germline V lookup: CDR1 SEHNR, CDR2 FQNEAQ (reference sequence). V gave up 5 bases and J gave up 8 bases, with 10 bases separating them. There are 13 residues in the CDR3. The CDR3 DNA sequence: TGTGCCAGCAGCCGGGCCCAGGATTCACCCCTCCACTTT. It translates to CASSRAQDSPLHF.

This clonotype has just a few counts. This may be a read error, as it is one base from a much larger clone. The V call is TRBV12-3 or TRBV12-4, the J call TRBJ1-6, with D possibly TRBD1 on 5 matching bases. Trimming left V 6 bases short and J 8 bases short, with 14 bases between. CDR3 length: 14 residues. CDR3 sequence reads: CASRAGPHDSPLHF. The CDR3 nucleotides read TGTGCCAGCAGGGCGGGGCCGCATGATTCACCCCTCCACTTT.

On this clonotype itself: One end of the junction fails to match germline, which may point to a read error. The J gene is TRBJ2-5, the V gene TRBV6-5, with D possibly called TRBD1 or TRBD2 (5 bases each). CDR3 length: 14 residues. Germline V gene data show CDR1 as MNHEY and CDR2 as SVGAGI. The CDR3 DNA reads TGTTCCAGCAGTGATACCGGGACCGCGGTGGCCCAATACTTC. Encoded protein: CSSSDTGTAVAQYF.

The chain combines TRBV4-2 with TRBJ2-3; 9 bases are a match to TRBD2. Germline V gene sequence: CDR1 LGHNA, CDR2 YNFKEQ. The CDR3 spans 16 residues. V gave up 4 bases and J gave up 1 base; unmatched junction bases: 6. CDR3 amino acids: CASSLGLAGCTDTQYF. CDR3 coding DNA: TGTGCCAGCAGCCTAGGGCTAGCGGGATGCACAGATACGCAGTATTTT.

A remark on this clonotype: The germline gene is not matched at one end of the junction; a read error may be the cause. The CDR3 bases are TGTGCCAGCAGCTCAGGATGGGACAATAATTCACCCCTCCAATTT. Translated: CASSSGWDNNSPLQF. The chain combines TRBV11-2 with TRBJ1-6; a possible D gene is TRBD1 (6 bases). This CDR3 spans 15 amino acids. Looked up from germline, CDR1 is SGHAT and CDR2 is FQNNGV.

This chain links TRBV20-1 with TRBJ1-5; D may be TRBD1 (6 bases). V lost 0 bases, J lost 6 bases, and 15 bases lay in between. This CDR3 is 15 amino acids long. Germline CDR1 reads DFQATT; CDR2 reads SNEGSKA (reference sequence). The CDR3 nucleotides read TGCAGTGCTAGAGAACACAGGGCGCAGGGTCAGCCCCAGCATTTT. This encodes CSAREHRAQGQPQHF.

The sample holds one count of this clonotype. The chain joins TRBV5-1 to TRBJ2-2, with D possibly being TRBD1 (6 bases). The germline V and J ends were trimmed by 6 bases and 4 bases, with 22 bases remaining between them. CDR3 length: 17 amino acids. CDR1 is SGHRS and CDR2 is YFSETQ in the germline V gene. CDR3 residues: CASNENSGTSSTGELFF. In nucleotides, the CDR3 is TGCGCCAGCAACGAAAACTCCGGGACATCGAGCACCGGGGAGCTGTTTTTT.

Regarding this clonotype: The junction shows a germline mismatch at one end, possibly a read error. The chain is built from TRBV11-3 and TRBJ2-1, with 7 bases matching TRBD2. Germline CDR1 is SGHNT and CDR2 is YENEEA. CDR3 length: 15 amino acids. The CDR3 reads CASNPSSGTNNEHFF. The CDR3 nucleotides are TGTGCCAGCAACCCGTCTAGCGGAACCAACAATGAGCATTTCTTC.

Of note for this clonotype: A read error may produce the germline difference seen at one junction end. The chain has TRBV6-5 and TRBJ1-5, with a tentative D call TRBD1 (5 bases). Germline V gene lookup returns CDR1 MNHEY and CDR2 SVGAGI. CDR3 size: 15 residues. The CDR3 DNA reads as TGTGCCAGCAGTTACTTACAGGCAAGCAACCAGCCCCAGCATTTT. Protein sequence: CASSYLQASNQPQHF.

To note about this clonotype: A read error may be the cause here, since a much bigger clone is one base away. This chain connects TRBV5-5 to TRBJ2-7, with 8 bases fitting TRBD1. The CDR3 runs to 14 residues. V gave up 4 bases and J gave up 6 bases; unmatched junction bases: 9. The germline gives CDR1 SGHKS, CDR2 YYEKEE (reference sequence). The CDR3 sequence: CASSISQGAIEQYF. In nucleotides, the CDR3 is TGTGCCAGCAGCATCTCCCAGGGGGCGATCGAGCAGTACTTC.

This clonotype was seen a single time. One end of the junction does not line up with germline, which may come from a read error. The V gene is TRBV11-2, the J gene TRBJ1-2; D may be TRBD1 (5 bases). This CDR3 is 13 amino acids long. CDR1 and CDR2 from the germline V gene are SGHAT and FQNNGV. The CDR3 sequence: CATSLDPYQGYTF. For the CDR3, the DNA is TGTGCCACCAGCTTGGACCCGTATCAGGGCTACACCTTT.